The text below deals with one TCR beta chain. Its antigen target is currently unknown. No qualities accompany the bases; no much larger clone lies one base away. TCRbeta CDR3 regions were amplified from genomic DNA using the immunoSEQ Assay, a bias-controlled multiplex PCR. The authors' analysis ran thus. The number of nucleated cells in each sample was estimated from the amplification of reference gene primers within the assay. To quantify the absolute abundance of each unique TCRbeta CDR3 rearrangement, sequence reads were collapsed and filtered. For each sample, productive Simpson clonality was calculated as the square root of Simpson's diversity index across productive rearrangements. Entries here come from immuneACCESS through TCRdb and include only in-frame sequences with V and J called. Some clones fail to appear in such tables; in the studies checked, an unresolved V gene covers under half of the shortfall, and the cause of the remainder is unknown. V and J calls and clone size come straight from that table; D and trimming were deduced from the DNA. This sample holds roughly 79,000 clones; about 83% were observed only once. Roughly 5% of the sample comes from the top ten.

This sample was included in a study of blood T cell repertoires in COVID-19 (dated by TCRdb to 2019 to 2021). For the wider study: Samples covering the acute and convalescent phases of COVID-19 were provided by collaborators in the United States, Italy and Spain. Sample metadata almost always included a de-identified subject ID, COVID-19 status, age in years and sex. Samples were obtained from the ongoing ImmuneRACE study (first 160 participants) and from 1,200 or so subjects provided by 6 global collaborators. HLA class I and class II types, where available, came from metadata supplied by the sample provider rather than from assay-based typing. The repertoires were released in a freely available public database meant as a resource for research on the immune response to SARS-CoV-2. The dataset comprised deeply sampled blood TCRbeta repertoires from subjects exposed to, actively infected with, or recovered from COVID-19. The prospective study material was composed of cDNA or gDNA derived from T cells, B-cell-depleted T cells, or PBMCs.

Whole blood was collected in K2EDTA tubes by collaborating institutions according to the institutions' own protocols. For TCRbeta analysis, collaborators shipped samples as frozen whole blood, isolated PBMCs, or DNA extracted from either of those sample types. From the cysteine through the phenylalanine, the CDR3 covers 12 amino acids. This entry keeps only the CDR3 DNA: 36 bases, framed from base 1. According to the germline V gene, CDR1 reads MDHEN and CDR2 reads SYDVKM. The junction carries 12 bases between V and J, which are trimmed by 6 bases and 6 bases respectively. What the study reported, not specific to this receptor: Clinical and demographic metadata were provided uncurated, with the amount varying by source and participant.

The source is a woman of 80 years or more with active or convalescent COVID-19. The material sequenced was peripheral blood. Here the chain combines TRBV28 and TRBJ2-7, with a tentative D gene TRBD1 over 6 matching bases. The CDR3 in this case is CASSQTGSEQYF. The nucleotides are TGTGCCAGCAGCCAAACAGGGTCCGAGCAGTACTTC.